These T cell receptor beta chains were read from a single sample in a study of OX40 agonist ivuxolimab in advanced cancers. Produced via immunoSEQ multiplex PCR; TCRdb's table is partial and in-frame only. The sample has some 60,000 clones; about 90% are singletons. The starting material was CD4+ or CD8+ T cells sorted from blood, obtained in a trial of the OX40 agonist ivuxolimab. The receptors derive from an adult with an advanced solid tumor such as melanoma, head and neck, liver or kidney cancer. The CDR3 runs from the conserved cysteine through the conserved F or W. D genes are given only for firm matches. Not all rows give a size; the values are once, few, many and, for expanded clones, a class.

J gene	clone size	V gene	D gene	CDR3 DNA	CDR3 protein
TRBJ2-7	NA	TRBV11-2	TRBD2	TGTGCCAGCCGGCTTGGCCGACGGGGGGGATTTGTCGAGCAGTACTTC	CASRLGRRGGFVEQYF
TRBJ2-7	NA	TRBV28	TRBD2	TGTGCCAGCAGATTTGGCGGGAGTAAATACGAGCAGTACTTC	CASRFGGSKYEQYF
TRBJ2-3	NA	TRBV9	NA	TGTGCCAGCAGCGTAGAGAGCACAGATACGCAGTATTTT	CASSVESTDTQYF
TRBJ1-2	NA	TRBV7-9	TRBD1	TGTGCCAGCAGCTTAGGATGGGGAGGGGGCGACTATGGCTACACCTTC	CASSLGWGGGDYGYTF
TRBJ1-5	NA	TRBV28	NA	TGTGCCAGCAGTTTTTCGGGCCAGCCCCAGCATTTT	CASSFSGQPQHF
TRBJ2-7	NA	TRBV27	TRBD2	TGTGCCAGCAGGACTAGCGGGGCGCTAAAGGAAGAGCAGTACTTC	CASRTSGALKEEQYF
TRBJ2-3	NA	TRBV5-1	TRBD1	TGCGCCAGCAGCTCGCGTACAGGGGGCTCAGATACGCAGTATTTT	CASSSRTGGSDTQYF
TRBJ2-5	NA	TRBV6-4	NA	TGTGCCAGCAGCCGTAGCGGAGAAGAGACCCAGTACTTC	CASSRSGEETQYF
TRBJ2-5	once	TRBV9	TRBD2	TGTGCCAGCAGCGTATTTGGGGGGAGGGAAGAGACCCAGTACTTC	CASSVFGGREETQYF
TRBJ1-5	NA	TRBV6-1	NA	TGTGCGTGCTGGGGCGAAGGAAGCAATCAGCCCCAGCATTTT	CACWGEGSNQPQHF
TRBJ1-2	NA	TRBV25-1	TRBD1	TGTGCCAGCAGTGAATTCGGGACAGAGACCTATGGCTACACCTTC	CASSEFGTETYGYTF
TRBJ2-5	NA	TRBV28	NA	TGTGCCAGCACTACGCCGGTGGGGAGAGGGGAGACCCAGTACTTC	CASTTPVGRGETQYF
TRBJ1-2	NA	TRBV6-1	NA	TGTGCCAGCAGTAGCCCGTCCCAGGGGAACTATGGCTACACCTTC	CASSSPSQGNYGYTF
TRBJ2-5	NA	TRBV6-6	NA	TGTGCCAGCAGTTACCCCGGGCTTCCAGAGACCCAGTACTTC	CASSYPGLPETQYF
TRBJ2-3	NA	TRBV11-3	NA	TGTGCCAGCAGCTTAGGCAGGTGGAAGTCGGATACGCAGTATTTT	CASSLGRWKSDTQYF
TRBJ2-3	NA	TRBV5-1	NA	TGCGCCAGCAGCCGCTCCGCCCAAACAGATACGCAGTATTTT	CASSRSAQTDTQYF
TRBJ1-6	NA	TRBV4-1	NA	TGCGCCAGCAGCCAAGATGAGGAGGAGGCCTATAATTCACCCCTCCACTTT	CASSQDEEEAYNSPLHF
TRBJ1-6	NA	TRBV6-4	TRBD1	TGTGCCAGCCGAGGAGAGGACAGGGTTGATTCACCCCTCCACTTT	CASRGEDRVDSPLHF
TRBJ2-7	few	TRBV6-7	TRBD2	TGTGCCAGCAGTCAACCCCGGACTAGCGGGGCCGTCCGTAGCTCCTACGAGCAGTACTTC	CASSQPRTSGAVRSSYEQYF
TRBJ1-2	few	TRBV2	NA	TGTGCCAGCAGCCCGCTGGGGAGAGGCTACACCTTC	CASSPLGRGYTF
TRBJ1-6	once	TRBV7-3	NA	TGTGCCAGCAGCCAATCCCCTTTAGAGCCCCTCCACTTT	CASSQSPLEPLHF
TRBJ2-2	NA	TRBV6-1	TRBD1	TGTGCCAGCAGTGGCCAAAGGACAGGGAACACCGGGGAGCTGTTTTTT	CASSGQRTGNTGELFF
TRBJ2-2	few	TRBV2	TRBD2	TGTGCCAGCAATTATCTAGCGGGAACCGGGGAGCTGTTTTTT	CASNYLAGTGELFF
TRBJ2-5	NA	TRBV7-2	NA	TGTGCCAGCAGCCTACCTACTCTAGGCCGGGTGGAGACCCAGTACTTC	CASSLPTLGRVETQYF
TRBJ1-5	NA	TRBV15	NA	TGTGCCACCAGCAGAGCCAGCAGCATGGGCAATCAGCCCCAGCATTTT	CATSRASSMGNQPQHF
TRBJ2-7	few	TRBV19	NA	TGTGCCAGTAGTATAGCCCAGGGGTCCTACGAGCAGTACTTC	CASSIAQGSYEQYF
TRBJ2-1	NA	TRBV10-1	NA	TGCGCCAGCAGTCTGCGAGATGAGCAGTTCTTC	CASSLRDEQFF
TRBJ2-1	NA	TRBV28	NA	TGTGCCAGCAGTTTAAGGACTACCAATGAGCAGTTCTTC	CASSLRTTNEQFF
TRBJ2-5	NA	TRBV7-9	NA	TGTGCCAGCAGCTTACAGGGTGGAGCGACCCAGTACTTC	CASSLQGGATQYF
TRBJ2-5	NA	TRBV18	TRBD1	TGTGCCAGCTCACTTTCGACAGGGCGAGAGACCCAGTACTTC	CASSLSTGRETQYF
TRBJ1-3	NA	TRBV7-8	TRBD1	TGTGCCAGCAGCTCGTACCCGGACAGGGTCGATGGAAACACCATATATTTT	CASSSYPDRVDGNTIYF
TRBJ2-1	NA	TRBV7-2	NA	TGTGCCAGCAGTTTAACAGCGGACTACAATGAGCAGTTCTTC	CASSLTADYNEQFF
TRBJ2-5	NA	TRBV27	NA	TGTGCCAGCAAAGTGCGGCGGGACGGAGAGACCCAGTACTTC	CASKVRRDGETQYF
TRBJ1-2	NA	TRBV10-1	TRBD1	TGCGCCACTCGGACAGGGAAGGGGTTCGGAGGCTACACCTTC	CATRTGKGFGGYTF
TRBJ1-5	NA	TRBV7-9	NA	TGTGCCAGCAGCGGCGTAGGGGCCTTCGGGCCCCAGCATTTT	CASSGVGAFGPQHF
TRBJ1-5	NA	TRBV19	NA	TGTGCCAGTACCGTAGGACGTCAGCCCCAGCATTTT	CASTVGRQPQHF
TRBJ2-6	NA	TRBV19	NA	TGTGCCAGTAGTATAGGGTCTGGGGCCAACGTCCTGACTTTC	CASSIGSGANVLTF
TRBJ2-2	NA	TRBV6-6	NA	TGTGCCAGCAGCCACAGGGACGCGAACACCGGGGAGCTGTTTTTT	CASSHRDANTGELFF
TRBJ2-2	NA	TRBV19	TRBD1	TGTGCCAGTACCATTCGACAGGGGTCTGGGGAGCTGTTTTTT	CASTIRQGSGELFF
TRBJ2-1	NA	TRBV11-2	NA	TGTGCCAGCAGCCAGCAGGGTGCTTATGAGCAGTTCTTC	CASSQQGAYEQFF
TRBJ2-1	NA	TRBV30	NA	TGTGCCTGGAGTTCGAGTAGCTGGAATGAGCAGTTCTTC	CAWSSSSWNEQFF
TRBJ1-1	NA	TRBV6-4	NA	TGTGCCAGCAGCGCGGACCCGAACACTGAAGCTTTCTTT	CASSADPNTEAFF
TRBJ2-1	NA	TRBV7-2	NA	TGTGCCAGCAGCCCATGGGAGGATTATGAGCAGTTCTTC	CASSPWEDYEQFF
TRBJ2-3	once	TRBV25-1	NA	TGTGCCAGCAGTTCCCGAGGGCGCACAGATACGCAGTATTTT	CASSSRGRTDTQYF
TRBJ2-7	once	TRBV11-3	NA	TGTGCCAGCAGCTTAGTCGAGGGAGCTGGCGAGCAGTACTTC	CASSLVEGAGEQYF
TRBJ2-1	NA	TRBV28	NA	TGTGCCAGCAGTTCACCCGGGACTTTCGGCGACAATGAGCAGTTCTTC	CASSSPGTFGDNEQFF
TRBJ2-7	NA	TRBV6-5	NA	TGTGCCAGCAGTTCTGGGGTCTTCCGCTACGAGCAGTACTTC	CASSSGVFRYEQYF
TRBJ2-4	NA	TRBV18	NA	TGTGCCAGCTCACCACAGGGGTCCTCCAAAAACATTCAGTACTTC	CASSPQGSSKNIQYF
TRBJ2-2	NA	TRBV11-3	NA	TGTGCCAGCAGCTTTCTTGGGAACACCGGGGAGCTGTTTTTT	CASSFLGNTGELFF
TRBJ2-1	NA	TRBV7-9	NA	TGTGCCAGCAGCCCCGGATCTTACAATGAGCAGTTCTTC	CASSPGSYNEQFF
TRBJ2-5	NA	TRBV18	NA	TGTGCCAGCTCACCGAGTAGGGAGACCCAGTACTTC	CASSPSRETQYF
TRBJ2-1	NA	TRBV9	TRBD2	TGTGCCAGCAGCGTGGATAGCGGGAATGAGCAGTTCTTC	CASSVDSGNEQFF
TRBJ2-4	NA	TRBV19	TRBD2	TGTGCCAGTAGTATAGCTGGCGGGAGGATAGCCAAAAACATTCAGTACTTC	CASSIAGGRIAKNIQYF
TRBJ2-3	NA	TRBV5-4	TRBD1	TGTGCCAGCAGCCCCGGGACAGCCACAGATACGCAGTATTTT	CASSPGTATDTQYF
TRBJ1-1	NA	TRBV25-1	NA	TGTGCCAGCAGTGAATTTGTAGGTGAAGCTTTCTTT	CASSEFVGEAFF
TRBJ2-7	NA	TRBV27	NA	TGTGCCAGCAGTTCCGCCTACGAGCAGTACTTC	CASSSAYEQYF
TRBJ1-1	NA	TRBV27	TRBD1	TGTGCCAGCAGTGGGGACAGGGATCGTGAAGCTTTCTTT	CASSGDRDREAFF
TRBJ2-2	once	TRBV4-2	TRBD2	TGTGCCAGCAGCCAAGATTCTAGCGGGAACACCCAGGGGGAGCTGTTTTTT	CASSQDSSGNTQGELFF
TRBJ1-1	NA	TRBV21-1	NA	TGTGCCAGCAGCTCCCAACAGGGCGGAGAGACTGAAGCTTTCTTT	CASSSQQGGETEAFF